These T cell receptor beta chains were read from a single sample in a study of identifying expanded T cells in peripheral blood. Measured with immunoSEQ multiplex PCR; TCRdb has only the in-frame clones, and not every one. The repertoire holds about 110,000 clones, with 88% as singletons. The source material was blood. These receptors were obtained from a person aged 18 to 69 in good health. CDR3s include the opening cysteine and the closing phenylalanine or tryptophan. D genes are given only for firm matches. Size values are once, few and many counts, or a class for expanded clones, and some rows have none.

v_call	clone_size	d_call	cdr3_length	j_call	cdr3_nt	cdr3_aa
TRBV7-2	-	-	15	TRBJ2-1	TGTGCCAGCAGCCCCCAGGGGACTCTCCCGCATGAGCAGTTCTTC	CASSPQGTLPHEQFF
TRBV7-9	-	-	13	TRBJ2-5	TGTGCCAGCAGCTTAAGGGGAGGCGAGACCCAGTACTTC	CASSLRGGETQYF
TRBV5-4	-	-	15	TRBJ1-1	TGTGCCAGCAGCTGGATTTACAGGGAGGACACTGAAGCTTTCTTT	CASSWIYREDTEAFF
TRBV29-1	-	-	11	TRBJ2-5	TGCAGCTTCAGCCACGGGGAGACCCAGTACTTC	CSFSHGETQYF
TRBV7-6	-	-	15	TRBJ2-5	TGTGCCAGCAGCTTGTCGGCAGAAACTCAAGAGACCCAGTACTTC	CASSLSAETQETQYF
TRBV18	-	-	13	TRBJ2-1	TGTGCCAGCTCACCCCTCTCTGGCAATGAGCAGTTCTTC	CASSPLSGNEQFF
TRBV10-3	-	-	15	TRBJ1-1	TGTGCCATCAGTGAGTGGTCAGGGGTTGACACTGAAGCTTTCTTT	CAISEWSGVDTEAFF
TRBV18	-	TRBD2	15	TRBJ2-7	TGTGCCAGCTCACTAAGCGGGGGGAGCTCCTACGAGCAGTACTTC	CASSLSGGSSYEQYF
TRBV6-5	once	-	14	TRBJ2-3	TGTGCCAGCACACACGGAGGGTCCACAGATACGCAGTATTTT	CASTHGGSTDTQYF
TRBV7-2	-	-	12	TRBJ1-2	TGTGCCAGCAGCTTAAGGAGGGACGGCTACACCTTC	CASSLRRDGYTF
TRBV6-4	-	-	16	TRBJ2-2	TGTGCCAGCAGTGGGGTATTCAGTCTGGACACCGGGGAGCTGTTTTTT	CASSGVFSLDTGELFF
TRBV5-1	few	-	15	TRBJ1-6	TGCGCCAGCAGCCTTAGGACTGATTATAATTCACCCCTCCACTTT	CASSLRTDYNSPLHF
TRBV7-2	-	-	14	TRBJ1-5	TGTGCCAGCAGCTTGGGCCGTTCGTCTCAGCCCCAGCATTTT	CASSLGRSSQPQHF